This T cell receptor beta chain emerged from a study of OX40 agonist ivuxolimab in advanced cancers. The CDR3 has 13 amino acids. V was trimmed by 3 bases and J by 9 bases, leaving 12 bases between them. Germline V gene sequence: CDR1 LNHDA, CDR2 SQIVND (reference sequence). Produced via immunoSEQ multiplex PCR; TCRdb's table is partial and in-frame only. The profile shows tens of thousands of clones, 89% of them singletons. With baseline, cycle 4 day 1, and cycle 7 day 1 as timepoints, blood was sampled. This chain links TRBV19 with TRBJ2-1; D is possibly TRBD2 (5 bases). The TCR comes from an adult with an advanced solid tumor such as melanoma, head and neck, liver or kidney cancer. The sample was CD4+ or CD8+ T cells sorted from blood, taken in a trial of the OX40 agonist ivuxolimab. The CDR3 sequence: CASSMERASEQFF. CDR3 nucleotide sequence: TGTGCCAGTAGTATGGAGAGGGCTAGTGAGCAGTTCTTC.